The rows below give T cell receptor beta chains drawn from one sample of a study of metastatic and nonmetastatic thyroid tumors. TCRdb re-processed the PCR reads through MiXCR. The sample has about 18,000 clones, around a third seen once. The sequenced material came from tumor tissue. These receptors were obtained from a male donor with papillary thyroid cancer or a benign thyroid nodule (not recorded which). Some clones in this sample may be carry-over from other donors' samples. The CDR3 runs from the conserved cysteine through the conserved F or W. The D gene is left open where the match is weak. The size of a clone is reported for some rows only, either as once, few or many, or as a class for expanded clones.

abundance: many
d_gene: -
v_gene: TRBV20-1
j_gene: TRBJ1-1
CDR3aa: CSALGQQNTEAFF
CDR3nt: TGCAGTGCTCTCGGACAGCAGAACACTGAAGCTTTCTTT

abundance: -
d_gene: -
v_gene: TRBV6-1
j_gene: TRBJ2-7
CDR3aa: CASSEETAYEQYF
CDR3nt: TGTGCCAGCAGTGAAGAGACGGCTTACGAGCAGTACTTC

abundance: -
d_gene: -
v_gene: TRBV27
j_gene: TRBJ2-1
CDR3aa: CASVKRGSQLF
CDR3nt: TGTGCCAGCGTTAAGAGGGGGTCGCAGTTGTTC

abundance: -
d_gene: TRBD2
v_gene: TRBV20-1
j_gene: TRBJ2-7
CDR3aa: CSAKAGLAGTYEQYF
CDR3nt: TGCAGTGCCAAAGCCGGACTAGCGGGGACTTACGAGCAGTACTTC

abundance: medium-sized
d_gene: TRBD2
v_gene: TRBV20-1
j_gene: TRBJ2-1
CDR3aa: CSAIRTSGRGDEQFF
CDR3nt: TGCAGTGCTATCAGAACTAGCGGGAGAGGTGATGAGCAGTTCTTC

abundance: few
d_gene: -
v_gene: TRBV4-1
j_gene: TRBJ1-1
CDR3aa: CASRPRTGQNTEAFF
CDR3nt: TGCGCCAGCAGGCCTCGAACAGGACAGAACACTGAAGCTTTCTTT

abundance: -
d_gene: -
v_gene: TRBV6-1
j_gene: TRBJ2-6
CDR3aa: CISRESSGSNFLTF
CDR3nt: TGTATCAGCAGAGAGAGCTCTGGGTCCAACTTCCTGACTTTC

abundance: many
d_gene: -
v_gene: TRBV4-2
j_gene: TRBJ2-3
CDR3aa: CASSQASGPSDTQYF
CDR3nt: TGTGCCAGCAGCCAAGCCAGCGGTCCTTCCGATACGCAGTATTTT

abundance: -
d_gene: TRBD1
v_gene: TRBV20-1
j_gene: TRBJ2-7
CDR3aa: CSARPGDRAYEQYF
CDR3nt: TGCAGTGCCCGACCCGGGGACAGGGCTTACGAGCAGTACTTC

abundance: -
d_gene: TRBD1
v_gene: TRBV27
j_gene: TRBJ2-7
CDR3aa: CASSLRTGEVISYEQYF
CDR3nt: TGTGCCAGCAGTTTAAGGACAGGGGAGGTAATCTCCTACGAGCAGTACTTC

abundance: many
d_gene: -
v_gene: TRBV14
j_gene: TRBJ2-1
CDR3aa: CASSPYLANEQFF
CDR3nt: TGTGCCAGCAGCCCCTACCTTGCAAATGAGCAGTTCTTC

abundance: -
d_gene: -
v_gene: TRBV15
j_gene: TRBJ1-1
CDR3aa: CATSRDYAGEAFF
CDR3nt: TGTGCCACCAGCAGAGATTATGCAGGGGAAGCTTTCTTT

abundance: many
d_gene: -
v_gene: TRBV14
j_gene: TRBJ2-1
CDR3aa: CASSLWGASYNEQFF
CDR3nt: TGTGCCAGCAGCCTTTGGGGTGCCTCCTACAATGAGCAGTTCTTC

abundance: -
d_gene: -
v_gene: TRBV12-3/TRBV12-4
j_gene: TRBJ2-1
CDR3aa: CASSRGWRFSDEQFF
CDR3nt: TGTGCCAGCAGCCGGGGGTGGAGGTTCTCGGATGAGCAGTTCTTC

abundance: few
d_gene: TRBD2
v_gene: TRBV27
j_gene: TRBJ2-1
CDR3aa: CASSPSGTSVAGEQFF
CDR3nt: TGTGCCAGCAGCCCCTCCGGTACTAGCGTGGCGGGTGAGCAGTTCTTC

abundance: few
d_gene: -
v_gene: TRBV9
j_gene: TRBJ1-4
CDR3aa: CASTGSNEKLFF
CDR3nt: TGTGCCTCCACGGGCAGTAATGAAAAACTGTTTTTT

abundance: few
d_gene: -
v_gene: TRBV19
j_gene: TRBJ1-1
CDR3aa: CASILGNTEAFF
CDR3nt: TGTGCCAGTATTCTAGGGAACACTGAAGCTTTCTTT

abundance: many
d_gene: -
v_gene: TRBV4-1
j_gene: TRBJ2-2
CDR3aa: CASSQVLGQETGELFF
CDR3nt: TGCGCCAGCAGCCAAGTTCTAGGCCAGGAGACCGGGGAGCTGTTTTTT

abundance: -
d_gene: -
v_gene: TRBV7-2
j_gene: TRBJ2-7
CDR3aa: CASSLLGVSSYEQYF
CDR3nt: TGTGCCAGCAGCTTATTGGGCGTGAGCTCCTACGAGCAGTACTTC

abundance: -
d_gene: -
v_gene: TRBV7-9
j_gene: TRBJ2-2
CDR3aa: CAITSQGFGTGELFF
CDR3nt: TGTGCCATCACCTCACAGGGTTTTGGCACCGGGGAGCTGTTTTTT

abundance: few
d_gene: -
v_gene: TRBV6-2/TRBV6-3
j_gene: TRBJ2-1
CDR3aa: CASSYSEGGWKFF
CDR3nt: TGTGCCAGCAGTTACTCAGAAGGAGGGTGGAAGTTCTTC

abundance: -
d_gene: TRBD2
v_gene: TRBV7-2
j_gene: TRBJ2-2
CDR3aa: CASSLARTSGRAGELFF
CDR3nt: TGTGCCAGCAGCTTAGCTCGGACTAGCGGGAGGGCCGGGGAGCTGTTTTTT

abundance: -
d_gene: -
v_gene: TRBV5-4
j_gene: TRBJ1-3
CDR3aa: CASTDRSSGNTIYF
CDR3nt: TGTGCCAGCACCGACAGGAGCTCTGGAAACACCATATATTTT

abundance: medium-sized
d_gene: -
v_gene: TRBV6-1
j_gene: TRBJ2-1
CDR3aa: CASRRDFYNEQFF
CDR3nt: TGTGCCAGCAGGCGGGACTTCTACAATGAGCAGTTCTTC

abundance: -
d_gene: TRBD2
v_gene: TRBV20-1
j_gene: TRBJ2-1
CDR3aa: CSAPPPLAGHNEQFF
CDR3nt: TGCAGTGCTCCCCCGCCACTAGCGGGACACAATGAGCAGTTCTTC

abundance: -
d_gene: -
v_gene: TRBV2
j_gene: TRBJ2-2
CDR3aa: CASSEVLLSSGELFF
CDR3nt: TGTGCCAGCAGTGAGGTCCTCCTAAGCTCCGGGGAGCTGTTTTTT

abundance: -
d_gene: -
v_gene: TRBV20-1
j_gene: TRBJ2-1
CDR3aa: CRGAEFNEQFF
CDR3nt: TGCAGGGGGGCGGAGTTCAATGAGCAGTTCTTC

abundance: medium-sized
d_gene: TRBD2
v_gene: TRBV6-5
j_gene: TRBJ2-3
CDR3aa: CASSYRTSGYTDTQYF
CDR3nt: TGTGCCAGCAGTTACCGGACTAGCGGGTACACAGATACGCAGTATTTT

abundance: -
d_gene: TRBD1
v_gene: TRBV4-1
j_gene: TRBJ1-2
CDR3aa: CATYQPGQGRGYTF
CDR3nt: TGCGCCACCTATCAACCCGGACAGGGGAGAGGCTACACCTTC

abundance: -
d_gene: TRBD2
v_gene: TRBV5-1
j_gene: TRBJ2-5
CDR3aa: CASTASAGVAGVGGQYF
CDR3nt: TGCGCCAGCACCGCCTCCGCTGGGGTAGCGGGAGTGGGAGGCCAATACTTC

abundance: many
d_gene: -
v_gene: TRBV28
j_gene: TRBJ1-2
CDR3aa: CASTSETPSDGRGYTF
CDR3nt: TGTGCCAGCACTTCAGAGACCCCGTCCGATGGCCGCGGCTACACCTTC

abundance: -
d_gene: -
v_gene: TRBV18
j_gene: TRBJ1-1
CDR3aa: CASSRSRNTEAFF
CDR3nt: TGTGCCAGCTCACGTTCGCGGAACACTGAAGCTTTCTTT